This T cell receptor (beta chain) derives from a study of metastatic and nonmetastatic thyroid tumors. Study-level background: Across peripheral blood and tumor or nodule tissue samples taken from malignant and benign thyroid patients, the repertoires were compared with one another.

By share, this clone ranks as medium-sized. Its antigen is unknown. Findings of the study overall: The reported finding was significantly higher TCR beta diversity in malignant thyroid tumors relative to benign nodules, in blood and tumor.

TCRdb re-called the PCR reads with MiXCR. The sample shows tens of thousands of clones, roughly an eighth of them seen only once. Germline V gives CDR1 WSHSY, CDR2 SAAADI. CDR3 size: 13 residues. V lost 5 bases to trimming and J lost 2 bases, with 10 bases between them. Not a single patient had been given any form of treatment at any point before undergoing thyroid surgery. The source of this sequence is a female donor with papillary thyroid cancer or a benign thyroid nodule (not recorded which). Some clones in this sample may be carry-over from other donors' samples. The chain couples TRBV10-2 to TRBJ2-7; D might be TRBD1 (6 bases). Input material: blood. The CDR3 coding sequence is TGCGCCAGCAGTACCACAGGGCCCTACGAGCAGTACTTC. It is translated as CASSTTGPYEQYF.